This T cell receptor (beta chain) was observed in a study of blood T cell repertoires in COVID-19. On the study more broadly: Acute-phase and convalescent COVID-19 samples originated in the United States, Italy and Spain.

Germline V gene data show CDR1 as LGHNA and CDR2 as YSLEER. The CDR3 totals 16 residues. V lost 3 bases to trimming and J lost 0 bases; unmatched junction nucleotides: 2. In the original analysis: It was from reference gene primer amplification that nucleated cell counts were estimated. TCRdb's table, derived via immunoSEQ multiplex PCR, lists solely in-frame clones and lacks some. V, J and clone size are those of that table, while D and trimming were read from the DNA. The sample lists roughly 68,000 clones; around 90% were seen once. Sequencing was carried out using peripheral blood. The chain joins TRBV4-3 to TRBJ2-1; 10 bases are a match to TRBD2. The sequence was collected from a woman aged 55-70 years with COVID-19, enrolled during active disease. CDR3: CASSQERGGSYNEQFF. In DNA, the CDR3 is TGCGCCAGCAGCCAGGAGCGGGGGGGCTCCTACAATGAGCAGTTCTTC.